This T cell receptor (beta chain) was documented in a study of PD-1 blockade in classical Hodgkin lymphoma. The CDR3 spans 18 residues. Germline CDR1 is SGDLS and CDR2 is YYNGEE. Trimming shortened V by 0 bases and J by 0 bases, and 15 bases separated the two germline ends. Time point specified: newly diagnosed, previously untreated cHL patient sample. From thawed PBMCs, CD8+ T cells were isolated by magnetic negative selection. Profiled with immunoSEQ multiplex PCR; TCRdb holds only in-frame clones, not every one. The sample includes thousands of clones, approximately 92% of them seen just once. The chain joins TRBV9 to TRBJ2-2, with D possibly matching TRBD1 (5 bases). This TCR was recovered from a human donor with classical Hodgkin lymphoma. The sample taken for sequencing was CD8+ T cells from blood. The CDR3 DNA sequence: TGTGCCAGCAGCGTAGTTTTGGGCAGGGCCGCGAACACCGGGGAGCTGTTTTTT. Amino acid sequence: CASSVVLGRAANTGELFF.